A single sample is the source of the 4 T cell receptor beta chains below, sequenced in a study of control samples from healthy donors and cancer patients. Clones were sequenced by immunoSEQ multiplex PCR, and TCRdb holds only the in-frame ones, with some missing. The table shows more than 85,000 clones, with more than 75% occurring only once. The specimen sequenced was PBMCs. These receptors all stem from a woman aged 60-70 years with lung cancer.

The chain joins TRBV7-9 to TRBJ1-2; 7 nucleotides agree with TRBD1. V was clipped by 5 bases and J by 0 bases; unmatched bases: 3. CDR3 length: 14 residues. Germline loops: CDR1 SEHNR, CDR2 FQNEAQ (reference sequence). The chain's CDR3 is CASSQDRTNYGYTF. DNA of the CDR3: TGTGCCAGCAGCCAGGACAGGACTAACTATGGCTACACCTTC. The full variable domain, its missing parts supplied by reference TRBV7-9 and TRBJ1-2, is DTGVSQNPRHKITKRGQNVTFRCDPISEHNRLYWYRQTLGQGPEFLTYFQNEAQLEKSRLLSDRFSAERPKGSFSTLEIQRTEQGDSAMYLCASSQDRTNYGYTFGSGTRLTVV.

This chain links TRBV3-1 (or the pseudogene TRBV3-2) with TRBJ2-3; 8 nucleotides line up with TRBD1. The CDR3 sequence is 16 residues long. V shed 5 bases and J 8 bases; nucleotides not matched to a gene: 15. Looked up from germline, CDR1 is LGHDT and CDR2 is YNNKEL (reference sequence). The chain's CDR3 is CASSSNQGAGGGTQYF. CDR3 DNA: TGTGCCAGCAGCTCTAACCAGGGGGCCGGAGGAGGTACGCAGTATTTT.

The gene calls are TRBV7-2 and TRBJ2-6; D is undetermined. Trimming removed 6 bases from V and 4 bases from J, with 10 bases in between. Germline CDR1 SGHTA, CDR2 FQGNSA. The CDR3 extends over 14 amino acids. As DNA, the CDR3 is TGTGCCAGCAGATATGAGTCCGGGGCCAACGTCCTGACTTTC. Its protein product is CASRYESGANVLTF.

The chain carries TRBV4-3 and TRBJ1-1; D uncertain. The length of the CDR3 is 14 residues. Germline lookup yields CDR1 LGHNA and CDR2 YSLEER. V was cut by 0 bases and J by 4 bases, with 9 bases left in between. Here the CDR3 DNA reads TGCGCCAGCAGCCAAGATCGGGGAATCACTGAAGCTTTCTTT. Translated, it gives CASSQDRGITEAFF.